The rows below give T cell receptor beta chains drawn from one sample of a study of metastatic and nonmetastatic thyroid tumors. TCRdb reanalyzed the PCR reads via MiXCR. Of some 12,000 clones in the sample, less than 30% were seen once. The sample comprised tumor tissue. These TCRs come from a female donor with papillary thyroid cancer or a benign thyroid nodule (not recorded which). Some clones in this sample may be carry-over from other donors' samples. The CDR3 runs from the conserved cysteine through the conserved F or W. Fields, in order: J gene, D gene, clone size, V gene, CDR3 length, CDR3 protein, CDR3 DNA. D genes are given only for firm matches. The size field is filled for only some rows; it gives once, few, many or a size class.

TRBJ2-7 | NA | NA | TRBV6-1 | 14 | CASSEMSQSYEQYF | TGTGCCAGCAGTGAAATGTCACAGTCCTACGAGCAGTACTTC
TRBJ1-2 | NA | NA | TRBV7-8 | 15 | CASSPAKEGSHGYTF | TGTGCCAGCAGCCCCGCAAAAGAAGGGTCCCATGGCTACACCTTC
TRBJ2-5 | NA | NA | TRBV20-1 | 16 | CSARVGAGISLETQYF | TGCAGTGCTAGAGTCGGGGCAGGGATTTCGTTAGAGACCCAGTACTTC
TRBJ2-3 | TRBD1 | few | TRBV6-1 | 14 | CASSLTGVGDTQYF | TGTGCCAGCAGCCTTACAGGGGTGGGGGATACGCAGTATTTT
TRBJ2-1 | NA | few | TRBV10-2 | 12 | CASSVSLNEQFF | TGCGCCAGCAGTGTGTCCCTCAATGAGCAGTTCTTC
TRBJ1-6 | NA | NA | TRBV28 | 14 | CASSIAMRDSPLHF | TGTGCCAGCAGCATCGCGATGCGGGATTCACCCCTCCACTTT
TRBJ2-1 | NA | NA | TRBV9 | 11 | CASSVYNEQFF | TGTGCCAGCAGCGTATACAATGAGCAGTTCTTC
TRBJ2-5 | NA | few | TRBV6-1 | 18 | CASSEDLGSNAVQETQYF | TGTGCCAGCAGTGAAGATCTGGGCTCAAACGCTGTCCAAGAGACCCAGTACTTC
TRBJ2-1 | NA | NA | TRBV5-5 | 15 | CASSLELPGRNEQFF | TGTGCCAGCAGCTTGGAACTGCCCGGTAGAAATGAGCAGTTCTTC
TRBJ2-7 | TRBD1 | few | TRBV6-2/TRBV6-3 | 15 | CASSYGVTGVHEQYF | TGTGCCAGCAGTTACGGGGTAACAGGGGTCCACGAGCAGTACTTC
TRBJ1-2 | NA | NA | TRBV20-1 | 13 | CSAPRGFDYGYTF | TGCAGTGCGCCAAGGGGTTTCGACTATGGCTACACCTTC
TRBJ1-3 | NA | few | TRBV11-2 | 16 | CASSPSRMSSGNTIYF | TGTGCCAGCAGCCCATCCCGCATGAGCTCTGGAAACACCATATATTTT
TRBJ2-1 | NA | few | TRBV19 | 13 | CASDRVGGHEQFF | TGTGCCAGCGACAGGGTGGGGGGTCATGAGCAGTTCTTC
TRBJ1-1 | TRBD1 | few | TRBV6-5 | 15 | CASSYSQGGYTEAFF | TGTGCCAGCAGTTACTCTCAGGGGGGGTACACTGAAGCTTTCTTT
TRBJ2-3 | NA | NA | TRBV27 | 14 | CASSFAFSTDTQYF | TGTGCCAGCAGTTTCGCATTTAGCACAGATACGCAGTATTTT
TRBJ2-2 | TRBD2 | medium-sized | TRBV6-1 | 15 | CASNVAGGLAGELFF | TGTGCCAGCAATGTAGCGGGAGGGCTCGCCGGGGAGCTGTTTTTT
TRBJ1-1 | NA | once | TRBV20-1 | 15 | CSARDQGIRNTEAFF | TGCAGTGCTAGAGACCAGGGGATCCGGAACACTGAAGCTTTCTTT
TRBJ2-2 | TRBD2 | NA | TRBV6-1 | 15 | CASSSGGRWSGELFF | TGTGCCAGCTCCTCGGGCGGGAGATGGAGCGGGGAGCTGTTTTTT
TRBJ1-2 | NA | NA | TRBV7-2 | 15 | CASSLGLSPGGGYTF | TGTGCCAGCAGCTTAGGGTTAAGTCCGGGTGGTGGCTACACCTTC
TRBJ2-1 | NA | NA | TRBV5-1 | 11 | CASNLLGLQFF | TGCGCCAGCAACTTGTTGGGTTTACAGTTCTTC
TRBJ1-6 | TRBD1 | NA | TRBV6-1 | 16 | CASRLILGQVNSPLHF | TGTGCCAGCAGACTTATTTTGGGACAGGTCAATTCACCCCTCCACTTT
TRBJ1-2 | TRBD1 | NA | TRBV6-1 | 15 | CASSTPGQGVDGYTF | TGTGCCAGCAGTACCCCGGGACAGGGAGTGGATGGCTACACCTTC
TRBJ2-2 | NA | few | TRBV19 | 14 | CASSITKNTGELFF | TGTGCCAGTAGTATAACTAAGAACACCGGGGAGCTGTTTTTT
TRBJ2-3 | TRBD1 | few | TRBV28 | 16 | CASSSATGVSTDTQYF | TGTGCCAGCAGCTCCGCAACAGGGGTTAGCACAGATACGCAGTATTTT
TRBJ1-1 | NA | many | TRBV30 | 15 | CAWSVWGGSNTEAFF | TGTGCCTGGAGTGTATGGGGGGGCTCCAACACTGAAGCTTTCTTT
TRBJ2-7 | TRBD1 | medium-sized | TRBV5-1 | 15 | CASSLYQGATYEQYF | TGCGCCAGCAGCTTGTACCAGGGGGCGACCTACGAGCAGTACTTC
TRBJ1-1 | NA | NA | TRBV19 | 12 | CASSIQGSEAFF | TGTGCCAGTAGTATTCAGGGTTCTGAAGCTTTCTTT
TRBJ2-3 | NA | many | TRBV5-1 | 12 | CASSLPADTQYF | TGCGCCAGCAGCTTGCCAGCAGATACGCAGTATTTT
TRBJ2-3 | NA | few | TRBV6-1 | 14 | CASSEVTPADTQYF | TGTGCCAGCAGTGAGGTCACCCCGGCAGATACGCAGTATTTT
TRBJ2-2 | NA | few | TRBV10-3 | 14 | CAISAGPYTGELFF | TGTGCCATCAGTGCGGGACCGTACACCGGGGAGCTGTTTTTT
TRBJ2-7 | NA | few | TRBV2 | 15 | CASTIYRSSQGEQYF | TGTGCCAGCACGATCTATCGTTCATCCCAGGGGGAGCAGTACTTC
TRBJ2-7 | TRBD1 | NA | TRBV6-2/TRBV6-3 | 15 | CASRTTGTGKYEQYF | TGTGCCAGCAGGACAACCGGGACAGGGAAGTACGAGCAGTACTTC
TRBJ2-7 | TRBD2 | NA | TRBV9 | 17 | CASSVDPGAGSTYEQYF | TGTGCCAGCAGCGTAGACCCTGGAGCGGGGTCGACCTACGAGCAGTACTTC
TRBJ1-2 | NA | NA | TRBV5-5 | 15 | CASSLGGALNYGYTF | TGTGCCAGCAGCTTGGGGGGGGCCCTTAACTATGGCTACACCTTC
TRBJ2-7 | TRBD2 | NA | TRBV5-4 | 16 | CASSRSGSGSSYEQYF | TGTGCCAGCAGCCGTAGCGGGAGTGGGAGCTCCTACGAGCAGTACTTC
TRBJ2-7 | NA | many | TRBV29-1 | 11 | CSVGTGVEQYF | TGCAGCGTTGGGACCGGGGTCGAGCAGTACTTC
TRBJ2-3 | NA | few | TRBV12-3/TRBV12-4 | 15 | CASSLQSGSTDTQYF | TGTGCCAGCAGTTTACAAAGTGGTAGCACAGATACGCAGTATTTT
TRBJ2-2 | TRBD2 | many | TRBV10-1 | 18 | CASSESRLAGAGTGELFF | TGCGCCAGCAGTGAGTCGAGACTAGCGGGAGCGGGGACCGGGGAGCTGTTTTTT
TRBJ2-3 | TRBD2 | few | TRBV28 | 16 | CASSGGEAGEVDTQYF | TGTGCCAGCAGTGGGGGGGAAGCGGGAGAGGTAGATACGCAGTATTTT
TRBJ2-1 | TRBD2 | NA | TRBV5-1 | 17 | CASSLAMTSAPFNEQFF | TGCGCCAGCAGCTTGGCTATGACTAGCGCCCCGTTCAATGAGCAGTTCTTC
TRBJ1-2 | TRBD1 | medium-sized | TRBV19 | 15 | CASSLRQGSNYGYTF | TGTGCCAGTAGTCTACGACAGGGGAGTAACTATGGCTACACCTTC
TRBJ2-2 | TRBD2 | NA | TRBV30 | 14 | CAWGTSGGTGELFF | TGTGCCTGGGGGACTAGCGGGGGCACCGGGGAGCTGTTTTTT
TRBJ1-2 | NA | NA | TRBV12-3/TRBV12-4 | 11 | CASSSGRGYTF | TGTGCCAGCAGTTCAGGGCGTGGCTACACCTTC
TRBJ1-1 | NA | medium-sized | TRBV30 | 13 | CAWSVLPDTEAFF | TGTGCCTGGAGTGTACTACCGGACACTGAAGCTTTCTTT